The 27 T cell receptor beta chains below come from one sample, sequenced in a study of metastatic and nonmetastatic thyroid tumors (dated by TCRdb to 2018 to 2021). No patient had received any treatment before thyroid surgery. Library preparation used PCR. TCRdb names Illumina HiSeq 4000 as the instrument used. In TCRdb, the public reads were trimmed at Q25 with fastp and aligned with MiXCR, with productive beta chains retained. The sample table shows roughly 59,000 clones, and roughly 17% are seen once. The ten largest make up roughly 10% of the sample. Sequenced input: blood. Source of these receptors: a male donor with papillary thyroid cancer or a benign thyroid nodule (not recorded which). Some clones in this sample may be carry-over from other donors' samples.

This clone was seen ten or more times. The chain combines TRBV6-5 with TRBJ1-6, with D unclear. Trimming took off 0 bases at V and 0 bases at J, with 15 bases between the two ends. Per germline, CDR1 MNHEY and CDR2 SVGAGI. The CDR3 is 19 residues long. DNA for the CDR3: TGTGCCAGCAGTTACTCTGGTGGGATAGGAAGCTCCTATAATTCACCCCTCCACTTT. Translated, it gives CASSYSGGIGSSYNSPLHF.

Turning to this clone: The junction does not match germline at one end; this may be a read error. This rearrangement joins TRBV11-1 to TRBJ2-1; TRBD2 aligns across 13 bases. The CDR3 consists of 16 residues. The germline V gene encodes CDR1 SGHAT and CDR2 FQDESV (reference sequence). In DNA, the CDR3 is TGTGCCAGCAGCCCCCTGCGACTAGCGGGAGGCCGTGAGAAGTTCTTC. Amino acids: CASSPLRLAGGREKFF.

This clone was seen at least ten times. The V call is TRBV6-2 or TRBV6-3, the J call TRBJ2-3, with D maybe TRBD2 (5 bases). CDR1 and CDR2 (germline): MNHEY, SVGEGT. The CDR3 runs to 15 residues. Trimming took off 4 bases at V and 3 bases at J, with 14 bases between the two ends. CDR3 bases: TGTGCCAGCAGTTCCTCCCTAGGAGGAACAGATACGCAGTATTTT. This codes for CASSSSLGGTDTQYF.

Points on this clone: One end of the junction is discordant with germline, which a read error may explain. V and J are TRBV5-1 and TRBJ2-5; 9 positions match TRBD2. CDR1 and CDR2 (germline): SGHRS, YFSETQ. The CDR3 is 17 amino acids. The DNA for the CDR3 is TGCGTCAGCAACTTTTGGCTAGCGGGACAAGCCCAAGAGACCCAGTACTTC. Amino acids: CVSNFWLAGQAQETQYF.

In its sample, this clone was seen many times. The chain recombines TRBV2 with TRBJ1-4; a weak D match, TRBD1 (5 bases). V shed 4 bases and J shed 3 bases, with 12 bases lying between them. Germline V gene lookup returns CDR1 SNHLY and CDR2 FYNNEI. This CDR3 contains 15 residues. The CDR3 coding sequence is TGTGCCAGCAGTGTGGGAAGGGGACCTAATGAAAAACTGTTTTTT. Protein: CASSVGRGPNEKLFF.

Comment on this clone: The junction shows a germline mismatch at one end, possibly a read error. Different DNA sequences within this sample yield the same CDR3. J is TRBJ2-3 and V is TRBV5-6; 9 nucleotides align to TRBD1. Per germline, CDR1 SGHDT and CDR2 YYEEEE. The CDR3 covers 16 residues. CDR3 loop: CASSFPGTGMTDTQYF. In nucleotides, the CDR3 is TGTGCCAGCAGCTTTCCAGGGACAGGGATGACAGATACACAGTATTTT. Full variable domain (outside the CDR3, taken from reference TRBV5-6 and TRBJ2-3): DAGVTQSPTHLIKTRGQQVTLRCSPKSGHDTVSWYQQALGQGPQFIFQYYEEEERQRGNFPDRFSGHQFPNYSSELNVNALLLGDSALYLCASSFPGTGMTDTQYFGPGTRLTVL.

The table lists this clone with a count of one. The junction differs from germline at one of its ends, possibly a read error. The rearrangement uses TRBV20-1 and TRBJ2-2, with D tentatively TRBD2 (5 bases). CDR3 length: 14 residues. CDR1 DFQATT and CDR2 SNEGSKA come from the germline V gene (reference sequence). The chain's CDR3 is CSANGVGNTGEMLF. CDR3 nucleotide sequence: TGCAGTGCTAACGGGGTCGGAAACACCGGGGAGATGCTTTTT.

This clone was counted a few times. The germline gene is not matched at one end of the junction; a read error may be the cause. CDR3 loop: CVSALAQGSYEQYF. The CDR3 region has the DNA TGTGTCAGTGCCTTGGCCCAGGGCTCTTACGAGCAGTACTTC. J is TRBJ2-7 and V is TRBV19; D is possibly TRBD1 (5 bases). The CDR3 is made up of 14 amino acids. Germline-derived CDR1 and CDR2 are LNHDA and SQIVND (reference sequence).

This clone was found many times. This chain uses TRBV4-1 with TRBJ1-5; D remains ambiguous. CDR3 size: 13 residues. V gave up 0 bases and J gave up 16 bases, with 16 bases separating them. The germline gives CDR1 MGHRA, CDR2 YSYEKL. This CDR3 is CASSQDGVAGKHF. The CDR3 region has the DNA TGCGCCAGCAGCCAAGATGGGGTAGCAGGAAAACATTTT.

This clone was picked up many times. The chain carries TRBV4-1 and TRBJ2-7; 9 bases fit TRBD2. This CDR3 is 17 amino acids long. With 4 bases clipped from V and 2 bases from J, the junction kept 12 bases outside the gene matches. In germline, CDR1 is MGHRA, CDR2 YSYEKL. The CDR3 is CASSPLGRGGSTYEQYF. Here the CDR3 DNA reads TGCGCCAGCAGCCCCCTAGGGCGGGGGGGCTCAACCTACGAGCAGTACTTC.

Details on this clone: A read error may account for a junction end that differs from germline. The chain carries TRBV7-8 and TRBJ2-5; 11 positions match TRBD2. This CDR3 is built from 15 residues. CDR1 and CDR2 (germline): SGHVS, FQNEAQ. CDR3 bases: TGTGCCAGCATCTTAATGACTAGCGGGGTGGAGACCCAGTACTTC. Protein: CASILMTSGVETQYF.

This rearrangement joins TRBV4-2 to TRBJ1-2; no reliable D call. Germline V CDR1 and CDR2: LGHNA, YNFKEQ. The CDR3 length is 15 residues. With 2 bases removed from V and 4 bases from J, the gap between germline ends came to 14 bases. The CDR3 loop is CASSQSVGLSYGYTF. The CDR3 DNA sequence: TGTGCCAGCAGCCAAAGTGTAGGGCTAAGCTATGGCTACACCTTC.

This clone was counted at least ten times. The genes are TRBV7-3 and TRBJ2-5, with TRBD2 identical over 15 bases. Germline CDR1 is SGHTA and CDR2 is FQGTGA. The CDR3 runs to 16 residues. V lost 2 bases and J lost 2; bases outside the gene matches: 0. The CDR3 DNA follows: TGTGCCAGCAGCTTAGGACTAGCGGGGGGGCAAGAGACCCAGTACTTC. This gives the protein CASSLGLAGGQETQYF. Full variable domain (missing parts from reference TRBV7-3 and TRBJ2-5): GAGVSQTPSNKVTEKGKYVELRCDPISGHTALYWYRQSLGQGPEFLIYFQGTGAADDSGLPNDRFFAVRPEGSVSTLKIQRTERGDSAVYLCASSLGLAGGQETQYFGPGTRLLVL.

This clone has at least ten counts. V gene TRBV4-3 combines with J gene TRBJ2-7; tentative D call: TRBD1 (5 bases). Germline values: CDR1 LGHNA, CDR2 YSLEER. Trimming took 0 bases from V and 2 from J, leaving 11 bases between them. This CDR3 comprises 15 residues. The CDR3 DNA is TGCGCCAGCAGCCAAGAGAGACAGACCACCTACGAGCAGTACGTC. Its translation is CASSQERQTTYEQYV.

Concerning this clone: Mismatch with germline at one junction end may stem from a read error. The chain links TRBV3-1 to TRBJ2-7; TRBD1 aligns across 7 bases. CDR3 length: 11 amino acids. Per germline, CDR1 LGHDT and CDR2 YNNKEL (reference sequence). The CDR3 DNA reads as TGTGCCAGCAGCCAATTGGGACAGCAATACTTC. It is translated as CASSQLGQQYF.

This clone was counted at least ten times. V usage is TRBV2 and J usage is TRBJ1-4, with no clear D. V dropped 8 bases and J dropped 7 bases, with 14 bases sitting between them. The CDR3 runs to 13 residues. The germline CDR1 and CDR2 sequences are SNHLY and FYNNEI. CDR3 sequence reads: CASDSRASEKLFF. DNA of the CDR3: TGTGCCAGCGATTCACGGGCCAGTGAAAAACTGTTTTTT. The complete variable domain, with remaining parts taken from reference TRBV2 and TRBJ1-4, reads EPEVTQTPSHQVTQMGQEVILRCVPISNHLYFYWYRQILGQKVEFLVSFYNNEISEKSEIFDDQFSVERPDGSNFTLKIRSTKLEDSAMYFCASDSRASEKLFFGSGTQLSVL.

This clone was seen many times. The chain links TRBV2 to TRBJ1-1, with no clear D. Germline V gene lookup returns CDR1 SNHLY and CDR2 FYNNEI. Trimming left V 6 bases short and J 6 bases short, with 8 bases between. The CDR3 is 11 amino acids. The CDR3 region is CASSGSAEAFF. CDR3 in DNA: TGTGCCAGCAGCGGGAGCGCTGAAGCTTTCTTT.

The chain joins TRBV3-1 to TRBJ2-1, with 12 bases matching TRBD2. Germline V lookup: CDR1 LGHDT, CDR2 YNNKEL (reference sequence). This CDR3 has 22 amino acids. J was trimmed by 5 bases and V by 7 bases; bases with no gene match: 27. The CDR3 here is CASTEMVGLGTSGRSNDNEQFF. The CDR3, as DNA: TGTGCCAGCACCGAAATGGTGGGGCTAGGGACTAGCGGGCGTAGCAATGACAATGAGCAGTTCTTC.

As for this clone: One end of the junction fails to match germline, which may point to a read error. This chain links TRBV6-1 with TRBJ1-2; no clear D gene. Looked up from germline, CDR1 is MNHNS and CDR2 is SASEGT. The CDR3 runs 17 residues. CDR3 bases: TGTGCCAGCAGTGAAGGGTCCGTGTTCGAGGGCAACTATTGCTACACCTTC. Protein: CASSEGSVFEGNYCYTF.

The gene calls are TRBV24-1 and TRBJ1-2; 7 bases line up with TRBD1. This CDR3 has 14 residues. Germline V lookup: CDR1 KGHDR, CDR2 SFDVKD. Unmatched junction bases numbered 5, after V lost 4 bases and J lost 4 bases. CDR3 sequence (DNA): TGTGCCACCAGTGAAAAGGACAGGTTCTATGGCTACACCTTC. Encoded protein: CATSEKDRFYGYTF.

This clone was recorded at least ten times. An end of the junction does not agree with germline; a read error may underlie this. The chain recombines TRBV7-3 with TRBJ2-7, with D perhaps matching TRBD1 or TRBD2 (5 bases each). CDR3 length: 13 amino acids. CDR1 is SGHTA, CDR2 FQGTGA, per germline. The CDR3 DNA reads as TGTGCCAGCAGCTCAACCGGGACCGGGCAGATCAACTTC. This codes for CASSSTGTGQINF.

This clone was counted ten times or more. For the CDR3, the DNA is TGTGCCAGCAGCTTAGATTTCTCGAGGGGCGAGCAGTACTTC. This codes for CASSLDFSRGEQYF. This chain joins TRBV7-2 and TRBJ2-7; D is possibly TRBD1 or TRBD2 (5 bases each). There are 14 residues in the CDR3. V gave up 1 base and J gave up 6 bases, with 13 bases separating them. CDR1 SGHTA and CDR2 FQGNSA come from the germline V gene.

This clone is medium-sized within its sample. The chain is built from TRBV6-1 and TRBJ2-7, with D possibly being TRBD1 (6 bases). The CDR3 consists of 12 residues. The germline V gene has CDR1 MNHNS and CDR2 SASEGT. The germline V and J ends were trimmed by 7 bases and 2 bases, with 9 bases remaining between them. This CDR3 is CASMRTAYEQYV. CDR3 in DNA: TGTGCCAGCATGCGGACAGCCTACGAGCAGTACGTC.

This clone was seen at least ten times. The chain couples TRBV20-1 to TRBJ1-6; TRBD1 aligns across 9 bases. The CDR3 extends over 17 amino acids. J lost 7 bases, V lost 5 bases, and 15 bases had no gene match. The germline V gene encodes CDR1 DFQATT and CDR2 SNEGSKA (reference sequence). This chain's CDR3 is CSASRPGQGFGNSPLHF. CDR3 coding DNA: TGCAGTGCTTCCCGACCGGGACAGGGCTTCGGGAATTCACCCCTCCACTTT.

At least ten counts were recorded for this clone. The chain employs TRBV4-1 and TRBJ2-3, with 9 bases that match TRBD1. The CDR3 runs to 15 residues. Germline loops: CDR1 MGHRA, CDR2 YSYEKL. Unmatched junction bases numbered 5, after V lost 5 bases and J lost 2 bases. CDR3 nucleotides: TGCGCCAGCAGCGCCACAGGGGGCTCCACAGATACGCAGTATTTT. Residues: CASSATGGSTDTQYF.

This clone was detected a few times. A much larger clone differs by one base, so this may be a read error. The gene calls are TRBV19 and TRBJ2-1; 10 bases align to TRBD2. CDR3 size: 17 residues. V trimming: 5 bases; J trimming: 5 bases; junction bases outside the gene matches: 12. Per the germline V gene, CDR1 is LNHDA and CDR2 is SQIVND (reference sequence). The CDR3 spells CASSLTSGYRTHNEQFF. In nucleotides, the CDR3 is TGTGCCAGTAGTTTGACTAGCGGGTATAGGACACACAATGAGCAGTTCTTC.

This clone has just one count. The genes are TRBV20-1 and TRBJ1-2; D is perhaps TRBD1 (5 bases). V shed 6 bases and J shed 4 bases, with 24 bases lying between them. CDR1 is DFQATT and CDR2 is SNEGSKA in the germline V gene (reference sequence). CDR3 length equals 16 residues. The CDR3 bases are TGCAGTGCCTATGAGTCGGGGCAGGGTAGCTTCTATGGCTACACCTTC. Its protein product is CSAYESGQGSFYGYTF.